The clone carrying this T cell receptor beta chain showed up just a few times. The antigen is not known. The entry originates in a study of human T cells and chemical hapten exposure. Study-level results: Among TCRs, those above 1 in 1000 frequency were unaffected by DPC sensitization.

The CDR3 length is 15 residues. V was pared by 5 bases and J by 1 base, with 7 bases of the junction left unmatched. The germline gives CDR1 KGHSH, CDR2 LQKENI. What the library attached to individual cDNA molecules were unique molecular identifiers. MiXCR, applied by TCRdb to the 5' RACE reads, yields one record per CDR3 protein. The table shows 75,000 or so distinct CDR3 sequences, with around 15% occurring only once. Someone pulled total RNA out of unfractionated whole blood. The chain couples TRBV18 to TRBJ1-1; 7 positions match TRBD1. The clonotype comes from a female donor in good health. Written as DNA, the CDR3 is TGTGCCAGCTCATCGACAGGGTTCCAGAACACTGAAGCTTTCTTT. The encoded protein is CASSSTGFQNTEAFF.